This T cell receptor beta chain was sequenced during a study of OX40 agonist ivuxolimab in advanced cancers. Study results and limitations: CD4+ T cells averaged fewer expanded clones than CD8+ T cells.

The CDR3 covers 17 residues. The table came from immunoSEQ multiplex PCR; TCRdb's copy has only in-frame clones and leaves some out. The data contain over 75,000 clones, approximately 90% of them seen just once; the ten biggest clones take up 0.43%. Individuals having autoimmune disease history or systemic immunosuppression were not enrolled. Baseline, cycle 4 day 1, and cycle 7 day 1 were the blood sampling points. As regards this clone: The target antigen is unknown.

V gene TRBV21-1 combines with J gene TRBJ2-4; TRBD1, as called in the table, went unchecked against the DNA. TRBV21-1 is termed a pseudogene. This receptor was taken from an adult with an advanced solid tumor such as melanoma, head and neck, liver or kidney cancer. Source: CD4+ or CD8+ T cells sorted from blood, taken in a trial of the OX40 agonist ivuxolimab. CDR3 region: CASSKFPGQEAKNIQYF. CDR3 DNA sequence: TGTGCCAGCAGCAAATTCCCGGGACAGGAGGCCAAAAACATTCAGTACTTC.